The 14 T cell receptor beta chains below come from one sample, sequenced in a study of T cells in Graves' hyperthyroidism and ophthalmopathy. Researchers took RNA transcripts and amplified the TCR beta CDR3 regions from them. The HTBI set primed first-round TCR CDR3 RT-PCR. TCRdb re-called the multiplex PCR reads with MiXCR, one entry per CDR3 protein. The sample comprises 500,000 to 600,000 distinct CDR3 sequences, about a sixth of which are singletons, and 18% rests with the top ten. The source material was blood. The origin of the receptors is a woman between 18 and 29 years old with Graves' hyperthyroidism.

This clonotype was counted at least ten times. This chain links TRBV6-5 with TRBJ1-6; TRBD1 might be the D (6 bases). V gave up 2 bases and J gave up 10 bases, with 18 bases separating them. Germline V CDR1 and CDR2: MNHEY, SVGAGI. The CDR3 runs 16 residues. The CDR3 DNA follows: TGTGCCAGCAGTTACCGCGTTCCAGGGGTCGGCTCACCCCTCCACTTT. It specifies CASSYRVPGVGSPLHF.

This clonotype was recorded many times. This chain connects TRBV6-2 or TRBV6-3 to TRBJ2-3, with TRBD2 matching 7 bases. CDR3 length equals 14 residues. The germline V gene encodes CDR1 MNHEY and CDR2 SVGEGT. Losses at the gene ends were 2 bases for V and 9 bases for J; bases not matched to a gene: 8. The CDR3 DNA reads as TGTGCCAGCAGTTACGGGGTTCCGGGGGGAACGCAGTATTTT. This translates into CASSYGVPGGTQYF.

The V gene is TRBV18, the J gene TRBJ2-7; 8 bases fit TRBD2. The CDR3 has 15 amino acids. The J segment lost 5 bases and the V segment lost 3 bases, leaving 9 bases of the junction unmatched. Germline V gives CDR1 KGHSH, CDR2 LQKENI. DNA of the CDR3: TGTGCCAGCTCACCTCGAGCGGGAGATAACGACGAGCAGTACTTC. It specifies CASSPRAGDNDEQYF.

This clonotype occurred a few times. V and J are TRBV28 and TRBJ1-2; 12 nucleotides line up with TRBD1. Unmatched junction bases numbered 11, after V lost 9 bases and J lost 6 bases. There are 15 residues in the CDR3. CDR1 MDHEN and CDR2 SYDVKM come from the germline V gene. CDR3 amino acids: CASVPGDRGPHGYTF. CDR3 nucleotides: TGTGCCAGTGTACCGGGGGACAGGGGGCCGCATGGCTACACCTTC.

This clonotype occurred a few times. This chain uses TRBV2 with TRBJ1-2; TRBD1 agrees at 9 bases. The ends lost 8 bases at V and 5 bases at J; junction bases unmatched: 6. Germline CDR1 SNHLY, CDR2 FYNNEI. There are 13 residues in the CDR3. CDR3 sequence reads: CASYGTGFYGYTF. The CDR3 bases are TGTGCCAGCTACGGGACAGGGTTTTATGGCTACACCTTC.

The genes are TRBV29-1 and TRBJ1-1, with TRBD1 matching over 7 bases. The CDR3 spans 13 residues. Trimming at V came to 6 bases and at J to 0 bases, leaving 4 bases not matched to a gene. Germline V CDR1 and CDR2: SQVTM, ANQGSEA. CDR3 region: CSVLTGLNTEAFF. CDR3 DNA sequence: TGCAGCGTCTTGACAGGGTTGAACACTGAAGCTTTCTTT.

This clonotype was seen at least ten times. The chain couples TRBV28 to TRBJ2-3; 8 nucleotides agree with TRBD2. The V segment lost 6 bases and the J segment 3 bases; nucleotides outside the gene matches: 8. The CDR3 is 15 residues long. The germline gives CDR1 MDHEN, CDR2 SYDVKM. For the CDR3, the DNA is TGTGCCAGCAGCCTACCGGGACTAGGGACAGATACGCAGTATTTT. Protein product: CASSLPGLGTDTQYF.

This clonotype was seen a handful of times. J is TRBJ2-4 and V is TRBV2, with 11 bases matching TRBD2. J gave up 3 bases and V 8 bases, and 27 bases lay outside the gene matches. Germline V lookup: CDR1 SNHLY, CDR2 FYNNEI. The CDR3 runs 22 residues. CDR3 sequence reads: CASGGPGLAGLAYIRGKNIQYF. CDR3 DNA sequence: TGTGCCAGCGGTGGGCCTGGACTAGCGGGTCTAGCCTATATTCGGGGCAAAAACATTCAGTACTTC.

This clonotype was observed a few times. The CDR3 bases are TGTGCCAGCAGCCAAAGACTAGCGGGAAATGAGCAGTTCTTC. This translates into CASSQRLAGNEQFF. This chain joins TRBV3-1 and TRBJ2-1; 11 bases match TRBD2. Looked up from germline, CDR1 is LGHDT and CDR2 is YNNKEL (reference sequence). The V gene end was trimmed by 2 bases and the J gene end by 7 bases; junction bases not matched to a gene: 1. The CDR3 has 14 amino acids.

CDR3: CASSRDSGSPYNEQFF. The DNA for the CDR3 is TGTGCCAGCAGCCGGGATTCGGGGTCCCCCTACAATGAGCAGTTCTTC. This chain joins TRBV7-2 and TRBJ2-1; weak D call: TRBD2 (5 bases). Trimming took 5 bases from V and 2 from J, leaving 16 bases between them. The CDR3 consists of 16 residues. Germline CDR1 reads SGHTA; CDR2 reads FQGNSA.

This clonotype was detected ten times or more. The V call is TRBV6-2 or TRBV6-3, the J call TRBJ2-1; D is unresolved. V was trimmed by 6 bases and J by 12 bases, leaving 18 bases between them. The CDR3 length is 13 residues. The germline V gene encodes CDR1 MNHEY and CDR2 SVGEGT. CDR3 DNA sequence: TGTGCCAGCAGCCTGACGGAGTGGAGTAGGCAGTTCTTC. Residues: CASSLTEWSRQFF.

This clonotype was counted only a few times. With a much larger clone just one base away, this may be a read error. The chain is built from TRBV12-3 or TRBV12-4 and TRBJ2-3; tentative D call: TRBD2 (6 bases). This CDR3 contains 14 residues. The V gene lost 3 bases and the J gene lost 4 bases, with 11 bases spanning the gap. In nucleotides, the CDR3 is TGTGCCAGCAGTTTCGGGAGTCCCGCAGATACGCAGTATTTT. It specifies CASSFGSPADTQYF.

Ten or more counts support this clonotype. V is TRBV28 and J is TRBJ2-7; TRBD2 matches 14 bases. There are 17 residues in the CDR3. Germline-derived CDR1 and CDR2 are MDHEN and SYDVKM. The V gene end was trimmed by 6 bases and the J gene end by 0 bases; junction bases not matched to a gene: 7. CDR3 protein: CASRTVGTSGSSYEQYF. As DNA, the CDR3 is TGTGCCAGCAGGACCGTGGGGACTAGCGGGAGCTCCTACGAGCAGTACTTC.

In this sample, this clonotype turned up a few times. This chain connects TRBV12-3 or TRBV12-4 to TRBJ2-1; D is tentatively TRBD1 or TRBD2 (6 bases each). This CDR3 region has 15 residues. The V end lost 3 bases, the J end lost 3 bases, and 12 bases lay between the germline ends. The CDR3 nucleotides are TGTGCCAGCAGTTTTGGGGGGCGCGGCTACAATGAGCAGTTCTTC. Amino acids: CASSFGGRGYNEQFF.